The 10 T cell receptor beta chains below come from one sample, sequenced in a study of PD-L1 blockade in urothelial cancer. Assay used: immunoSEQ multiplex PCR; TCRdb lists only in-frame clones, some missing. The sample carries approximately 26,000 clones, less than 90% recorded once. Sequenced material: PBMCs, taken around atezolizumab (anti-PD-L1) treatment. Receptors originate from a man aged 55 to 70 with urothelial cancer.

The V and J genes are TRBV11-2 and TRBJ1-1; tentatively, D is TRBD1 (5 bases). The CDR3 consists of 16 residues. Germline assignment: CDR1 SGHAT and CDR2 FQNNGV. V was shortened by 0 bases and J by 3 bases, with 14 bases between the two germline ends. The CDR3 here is CASSLEFWGRDTEAFF. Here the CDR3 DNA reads TGTGCCAGCAGCTTAGAGTTTTGGGGGAGGGACACTGAAGCTTTCTTT.

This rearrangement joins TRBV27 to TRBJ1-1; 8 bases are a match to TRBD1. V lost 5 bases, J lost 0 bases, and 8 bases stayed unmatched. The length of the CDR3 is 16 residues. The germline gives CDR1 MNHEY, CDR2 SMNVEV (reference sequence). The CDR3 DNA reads TGTGCCAGCAGTCCTCGGACAGGGTACATGAACACTGAAGCTTTCTTT. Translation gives CASSPRTGYMNTEAFF.

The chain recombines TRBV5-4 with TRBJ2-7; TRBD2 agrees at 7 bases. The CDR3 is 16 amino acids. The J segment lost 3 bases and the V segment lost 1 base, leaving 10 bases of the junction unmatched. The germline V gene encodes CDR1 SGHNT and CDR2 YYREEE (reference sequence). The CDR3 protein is CASSLSGTSFVYEQYF. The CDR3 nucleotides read TGTGCCAGCAGCTTGAGCGGGACTTCGTTTGTCTACGAGCAGTACTTC.

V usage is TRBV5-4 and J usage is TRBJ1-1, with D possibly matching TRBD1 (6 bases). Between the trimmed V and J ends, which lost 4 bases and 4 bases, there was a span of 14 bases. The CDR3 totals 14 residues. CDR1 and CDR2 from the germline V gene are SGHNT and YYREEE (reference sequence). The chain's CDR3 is CASSLTGAGTEAFF. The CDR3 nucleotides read TGTGCCAGCAGCCTGACAGGAGCCGGCACTGAAGCTTTCTTT.

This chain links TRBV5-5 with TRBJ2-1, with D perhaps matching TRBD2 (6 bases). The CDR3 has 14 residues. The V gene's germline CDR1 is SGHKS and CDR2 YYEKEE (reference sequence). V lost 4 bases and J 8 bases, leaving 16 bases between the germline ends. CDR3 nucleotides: TGTGCCAGCAGCCACTCCCCGGGGGTCGATGAGCAGTTCTTC. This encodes CASSHSPGVDEQFF.

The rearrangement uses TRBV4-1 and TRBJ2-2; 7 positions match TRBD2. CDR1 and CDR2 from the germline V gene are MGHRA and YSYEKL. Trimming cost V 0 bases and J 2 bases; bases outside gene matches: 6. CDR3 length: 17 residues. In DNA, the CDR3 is TGCGCCAGCAGCCAAGAGGACGCGGGAGCCAACACCGGGGAGCTGTTTTTT. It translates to CASSQEDAGANTGELFF.

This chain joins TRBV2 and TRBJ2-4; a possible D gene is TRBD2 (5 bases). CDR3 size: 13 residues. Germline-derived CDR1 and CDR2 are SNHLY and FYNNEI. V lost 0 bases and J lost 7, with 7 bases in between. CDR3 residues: CASSEAGANIQYF. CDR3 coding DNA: TGTGCCAGCAGTGAAGCGGGAGCGAACATTCAGTACTTC.

The CDR3 region is CASSLGTGALAGAYEQYF. CDR3 DNA sequence: TGTGCCAGCAGTTTGGGGACAGGAGCACTCGCCGGGGCCTACGAGCAGTACTTC. The chain has TRBV27 and TRBJ2-7, with 8 bases aligning to TRBD1. The CDR3 loop spans 18 amino acids. From germline, CDR1 is MNHEY and CDR2 SMNVEV (reference sequence). The junction had 15 bases not matched to a gene; V was cut back by 3 bases and J by 2 bases.

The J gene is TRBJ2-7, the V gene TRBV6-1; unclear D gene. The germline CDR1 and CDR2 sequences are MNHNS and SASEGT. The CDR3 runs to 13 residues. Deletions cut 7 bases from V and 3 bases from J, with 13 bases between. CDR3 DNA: TGTGCCAGCATAGGCTCGGGTTTCTACGAGCAGTACTTC. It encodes CASIGSGFYEQYF.

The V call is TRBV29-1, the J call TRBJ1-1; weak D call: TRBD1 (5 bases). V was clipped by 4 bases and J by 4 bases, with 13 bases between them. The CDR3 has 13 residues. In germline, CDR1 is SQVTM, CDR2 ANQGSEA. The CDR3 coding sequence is TGCAGCGTTGGACTCTCACAGGCCACTGAAGCTTTCTTT. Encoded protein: CSVGLSQATEAFF.